Listed below are T cell receptor beta chains from one sample, sequenced in a study of regulatory T cells in long-lasting Graves disease. TCRdb re-analysed the multiplex PCR reads in MiXCR, keeping a single row per CDR3 protein. The data hold approximately 360,000 distinct CDR3 sequences, with around 11% observed a single time. This sample also appeared in a second study, on T cells in Graves' hyperthyroidism and ophthalmopathy.

Sequencing used peripheral blood mononuclear cells (PBMCs), obtained at new diagnosis, from a patient treated with antithyroid drugs. These receptors all come from a woman between 18 and 29 years old with Graves disease. Both conserved end residues are part of each CDR3. D genes are given only for firm matches. Clone size is shown for a subset of rows, as once, few, many or a class of expanded clone.

d_gene	j_gene	abundance	v_gene	CDR3nt	CDR3aa
TRBD1	TRBJ2-3	.	TRBV14	TGTGCCAGCAGCCAAGGGTCAGGGGGTTACACAGATACGCAGTATTTT	CASSQGSGGYTDTQYF
.	TRBJ2-4	.	TRBV20-1	TGCAGTGCTAGAGATCCCTGGCAGGGGTCCCGCCAAAACATTCAGTACTTC	CSARDPWQGSRQNIQYF
.	TRBJ2-3	.	TRBV4-1	TGCGCCAGCAGCCAAGAGGTGGGCACTACGCAGTATTTT	CASSQEVGTTQYF
TRBD2	TRBJ2-1	many	TRBV6-1	TGTGCCAGCAGCACAGGACTAGCGGGAGGGAGGAATGAGCAGTTCTTC	CASSTGLAGGRNEQFF
TRBD1	TRBJ1-1	.	TRBV7-2	TGTGCCAGCAGCTTATTCCAGGGTAAAGGGGGACAGGCTTTCTTT	CASSLFQGKGGQAFF
TRBD2	TRBJ2-1	many	TRBV11-2	TGTGCCAGCAGCTCCGAAGTAGCGGGGTATAATGGCAATGAGCAGTTCTTC	CASSSEVAGYNGNEQFF
.	TRBJ2-1	many	TRBV20-1	TGCAGTGCTAGGGGGACAGCGGGAGCGGCCAATGAGCAGTTCTTC	CSARGTAGAANEQFF
.	TRBJ2-3	many	TRBV24-1	TGTGCCACAAGTAGCACTTCTCCAGCTAATACAGATACGCAGTATTTT	CATSSTSPANTDTQYF
.	TRBJ1-5	.	TRBV2	TGTGCCAGCAGCATAGCTTTCAATCAGCCCCAGCATTTT	CASSIAFNQPQHF
TRBD1	TRBJ2-2	many	TRBV20-1	TGCAGTGCCCGGCCGACAGGGGCGGGCGGGGAGCTGTTTTTT	CSARPTGAGGELFF
.	TRBJ2-2	.	TRBV7-2	TGTGCCAGCAGTCGGGACACCGGAGAGGAGCTGTTTTTT	CASSRDTGEELFF
TRBD2	TRBJ2-1	many	TRBV10-3	TGTGCCATCAGCTCAGTCCTTTTTGCGGGGGGAAATGAGCAGTTCTTC	CAISSVLFAGGNEQFF
TRBD1	TRBJ1-3	.	TRBV9	TGTGCCAGCAGCGCCCGGGACAGCCCTGGAAACACCATATATTTT	CASSARDSPGNTIYF
.	TRBJ1-1	.	TRBV2	TGTGCCAGAAGTGAAGAAGGTAGAAGGCGGATGAACACTGAAGCTTTCTTT	CARSEEGRRRMNTEAFF